The 5 T cell receptor beta chains presented below share a single source sample, sequenced in a study of cytomegalovirus exposure and HLA in healthy donors. The PCR used 60 Vbeta and 13 Jbeta primers. Profiling relied on immunoSEQ multiplex PCR, and the TCRdb table lists in-frame clones only, not all of them. Of around 97,000 clones listed, over 75% were seen once; the top ten hold roughly 5%. Material: PBMCs. The receptor source for this set is a man aged 35-49 years in good health and CMV-seropositive.

This chain links TRBV19 with TRBJ1-2; tentative D call: TRBD1 (6 bases). The CDR3 runs 14 residues. The V end was cut by 1 base, the J end by 2 bases, with 8 bases between. Germline CDR1 LNHDA, CDR2 SQIVND (reference sequence). CDR3 DNA sequence: TGTGCCAGTAGTATAGTGCAGGGGAACTATGGCTACACCTTC. Its translation: CASSIVQGNYGYTF.

The chain uses TRBV9 and TRBJ1-4; D remains unclear. Trimming pared 0 bases from V and 4 bases from J, leaving 7 bases between. This CDR3 comprises 14 residues. CDR1 is SGDLS and CDR2 is YYNGEE in the germline V gene. CDR3 nucleotides: TGTGCCAGCAGCGTAGACGTCAGTAATGAAAAACTGTTTTTT. It specifies CASSVDVSNEKLFF. Full variable domain (missing parts from reference TRBV9 and TRBJ1-4): DSGVTQTPKHLITATGQRVTLRCSPRSGDLSVYWYQQSLDQGLQFLIQYYNGEERAKGNILERFSAQQFPDLHSELNLSSLELGDSALYFCASSVDVSNEKLFFGSGTQLSVL.

This clone was detected a few times. This rearrangement joins TRBV5-1 to TRBJ1-2; a weak D match, TRBD1 (6 bases). Germline CDR1 reads SGHRS; CDR2 reads YFSETQ. This CDR3 contains 14 residues. The V end lost 2 bases, the J end lost 4 bases, and 12 bases lay between the germline ends. The CDR3, as DNA: TGCGCCAGCAGCTTTGAGGACAGCGTCTATGGCTACACCTTC. It is translated as CASSFEDSVYGYTF. Together with reference TRBV5-1 and TRBJ1-2, the CDR3 gives the full variable domain: KAGVTQTPRYLIKTRGQQVTLSCSPISGHRSVSWYQQTPGQGLQFLFEYFSETQRNKGNFPGRFSGRQFSNSRSEMNVSTLELGDSALYLCASSFEDSVYGYTFGSGTRLTVV.

This sequence joins TRBV11-2 and TRBJ1-1; TRBD1 aligns across 8 bases. Trimming at V came to 5 bases and at J to 1 base, leaving 6 bases not matched to a gene. Germline assignment: CDR1 SGHAT and CDR2 FQNNGV. The CDR3 loop spans 15 amino acids. The CDR3, as DNA: TGTGCCAGCAGCACCTACAGGGGGAAGAACACTGAAGCTTTCTTT. Its translation is CASSTYRGKNTEAFF.

The chain combines TRBV10-3 with TRBJ2-1; D may be TRBD2 (6 bases). V gave up 0 bases and J gave up 5 bases, with 14 bases separating them. The germline V gene has CDR1 ENHRY and CDR2 SYGVKD. The CDR3 consists of 16 residues. CDR3 sequence: CAISESSSGGNNEQFF. For the CDR3, the DNA is TGTGCCATCAGTGAGTCTTCCTCCGGGGGTAACAATGAGCAGTTCTTC.